A selection of T cell receptor beta chains follows, all from one sample in a study of T cell responses to AZD1222 COVID-19 vaccine. Repertoires were generated with immunoSEQ multiplex PCR, while TCRdb's copy carries only in-frame clones and drops some. This sample has 150,000 to 200,000 clones, with around 92% found just once. Material: peripheral blood, obtained on day 0 of AZD1222 vaccination. Receptors were obtained from an adult in good health. CDR3s include the opening cysteine and the closing phenylalanine or tryptophan. D genes are given only for firm matches. Clone size appears in some rows only: once, few, many, or a class for an expanded clone.

-	-	TRBV18	TRBJ2-1	CASSPGDGAYNEQFF	TGTGCCAGCTCACCAGGGGACGGAGCCTACAATGAGCAGTTCTTC
-	-	TRBV6-2/TRBV6-3	TRBJ1-1	CASSGGPYTEAFF	TGTGCCAGCAGTGGGGGGCCCTACACTGAAGCTTTCTTT
-	-	TRBV5-1	TRBJ1-3	CASSFSQNSGNTIYF	TGCGCCAGCAGCTTTTCACAGAACTCTGGAAACACCATATATTTT
-	-	TRBV24-1	TRBJ2-5	CATSATSGETQYF	TGTGCCACCAGTGCGACCTCAGGGGAGACCCAGTACTTC
once	-	TRBV19	TRBJ2-1	CASHGRYNEQFF	TGTGCCAGCCATGGACGTTACAATGAGCAGTTCTTC
-	-	TRBV5-6	TRBJ2-1	CASSPGTLRNEQFF	TGTGCCAGCAGCCCCGGGACCCTAAGGAATGAGCAGTTCTTC
-	-	TRBV6-2/TRBV6-3	TRBJ2-2	CASSYSPGWTGELFF	TGTGCCAGCAGTTACTCGCCAGGGTGGACCGGGGAGCTGTTTTTT
few	TRBD1	TRBV19	TRBJ1-2	CASSTGGTRPGQELYGYTF	TGTGCCAGTAGTACAGGGGGTACAAGACCAGGACAGGAGCTCTATGGCTACACCTTC
-	-	TRBV9	TRBJ1-3	CASSVAGGAGNTIYF	TGTGCCAGCAGCGTAGCTGGAGGGGCTGGAAACACCATATATTTT
-	-	TRBV5-1	TRBJ1-2	CASSLERGADYGYTF	TGCGCCAGCAGCTTGGAGAGGGGAGCCGACTATGGCTACACCTTC